This TCR beta chain was identified in a study of blood T cell repertoires in COVID-19. The method was immunoSEQ multiplex PCR; TCRdb's version includes in-frame clones alone and lacks a portion of them. The data show more than 200,000 clones, more than 70% seen once. CDR1 and CDR2 (germline): LNHDA, SQIVND (reference sequence). Germline trimming cut 5 bases from V and 0 bases from J; bases unmatched to any gene: 5. CDR3 size: 16 residues. Source material: peripheral blood. The source of this sequence is a man between 35 and 55 years old with active or convalescent COVID-19. The genes are TRBV19 and TRBJ1-5; 9 bases map to TRBD1. CDR3 DNA sequence: TGTGCCAGTAGTGACAGGGGGTTCGGTAGCAATCAGCCCCAGCATTTT. It specifies CASSDRGFGSNQPQHF.